This T cell receptor beta chain was documented in a study of cytomegalovirus exposure and HLA in healthy donors. There are 14 residues in the CDR3. CDR1 SQVTM and CDR2 ANQGSEA come from the germline V gene. With V trimmed by 7 bases and J by 7 bases, 14 bases remained unmatched. Points on this clone: Its antigen is still unknown.

Whole-study findings and limits: Later analysis suggested links between common viral pathogens and several top significant clusters. As confirmed in vitro, a few CMV-associated chains were specific for CMV antigens.

13 Jbeta primers and 60 Vbeta primers were used for the PCR. Assay: immunoSEQ multiplex PCR; the TCRdb copy retains only in-frame clones and omits some. The table has about 190,000 clones, approximately 86% seen once. The receptor was isolated from a woman between 25 and 40 years old in good health and CMV-seronegative. Sequencing input: PBMCs. The chain combines TRBV29-1 with TRBJ2-7; 9 bases are shared with TRBD1. The CDR3 DNA is TGCAGCGGGTTAACAGGGGGCGATTCATTGGAGCAGTACTTC. Encoded protein: CSGLTGGDSLEQYF.